The subject of this entry is one TCR beta chain. These data originate in a study of identifying expanded T cells in peripheral blood. This table comes from immunoSEQ multiplex PCR, and its TCRdb copy is limited to in-frame clones, with some not included. This sample has about 58,000 clones, with roughly 87% found just once. The receptor was derived from a person aged 18-70 years in good health. The specimen was blood.

The DNA for the CDR3 is TGTGCCAGCCTCCCCGGGACAGGGTCCGAAGCTTTCTTT. As protein: CASLPGTGSEAFF. The rearrangement uses TRBV2 and TRBJ1-1, with TRBD1 matching over 9 bases. The V gene's germline CDR1 is SNHLY and CDR2 FYNNEI. V trimming: 8 bases; J trimming: 8 bases; junction bases outside the gene matches: 9. The CDR3 totals 13 residues.